This TCR beta chain comes out of a study of T cell responses to AZD1222 COVID-19 vaccine. Trimming removed 7 bases at V and 0 bases at J, with 19 bases between. The CDR3 covers 17 residues. CDR1 is MDHEN, CDR2 SYDVKM, per germline. Concerning this clone itself: Its antigen is not identified.

Study-wide findings and caveats: The repertoires were collected only after the peak T cell response.

Measured with immunoSEQ multiplex PCR; TCRdb has only the in-frame clones, and not every one. The repertoire holds about 120,000 clones, 75% to 90% seen once, with about 7.1% in the top ten. V gene TRBV28 combines with J gene TRBJ1-3; D gene unclear. The clonotype was recovered from an adult who received the AZD1222 COVID-19 vaccine. The starting material was peripheral blood, obtained 28 days after the second AZD1222 dose. The CDR3 protein is CASTGGSFALSGNTIYF. DNA of the CDR3: TGTGCCAGCACGGGCGGCAGCTTCGCCCTCTCTGGAAACACCATATATTTT.